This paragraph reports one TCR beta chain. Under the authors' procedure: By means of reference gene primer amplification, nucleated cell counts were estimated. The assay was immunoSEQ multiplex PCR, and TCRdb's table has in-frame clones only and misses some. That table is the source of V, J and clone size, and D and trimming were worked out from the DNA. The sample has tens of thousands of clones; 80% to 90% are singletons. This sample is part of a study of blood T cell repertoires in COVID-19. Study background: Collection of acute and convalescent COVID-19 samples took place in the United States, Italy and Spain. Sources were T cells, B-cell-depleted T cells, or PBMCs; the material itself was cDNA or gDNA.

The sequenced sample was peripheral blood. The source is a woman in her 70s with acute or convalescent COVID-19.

The CDR3 sequence: CASSSSGGYEKLFF. The CDR3, as DNA: TGTGCCAGCAGTTCGAGCGGGGGGTATGAAAAACTGTTTTTT. This chain joins TRBV27 and TRBJ1-4; maybe TRBD1 (5 bases). The CDR3 runs 14 residues. CDR1 is MNHEY, CDR2 SMNVEV, per germline (reference sequence). Between the trimmed V and J ends, which lost 4 bases and 6 bases, there was a span of 12 bases.